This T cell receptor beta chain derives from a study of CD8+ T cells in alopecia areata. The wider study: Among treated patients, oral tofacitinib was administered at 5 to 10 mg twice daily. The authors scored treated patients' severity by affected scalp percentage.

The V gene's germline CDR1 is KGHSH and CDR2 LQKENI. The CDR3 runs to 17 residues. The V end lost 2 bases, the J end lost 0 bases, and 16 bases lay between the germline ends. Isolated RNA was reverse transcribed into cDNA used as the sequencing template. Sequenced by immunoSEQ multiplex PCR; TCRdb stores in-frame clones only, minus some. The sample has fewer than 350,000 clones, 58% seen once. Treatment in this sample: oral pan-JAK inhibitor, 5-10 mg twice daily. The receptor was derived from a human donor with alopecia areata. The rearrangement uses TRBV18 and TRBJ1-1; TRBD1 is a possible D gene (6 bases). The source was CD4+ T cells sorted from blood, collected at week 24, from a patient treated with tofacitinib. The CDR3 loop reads CASSPFSDSLMNTEAFF. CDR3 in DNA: TGTGCCAGCTCACCATTTTCGGACAGCCTCATGAACACTGAAGCTTTCTTT.